These 24 T cell receptor beta chains originate from one sample sequenced in a study of beta chain features in type 1 diabetes. Expressed TCRB transcripts were sequenced because the isolated RNA had all been reverse transcribed beforehand. Sequencing was performed with immunoSEQ multiplex PCR; in TCRdb, only in-frame clones are kept and a portion is missing. The top ten clones hold about 0.02% of a sample with under 950,000 clones, 17% of them seen once. Sequencing was performed on naive CD4+ T cells from blood. The receptor source for this set is a woman between 18 and 29 years old in good health.

The sample holds a few counts of this clone. Other nucleotide sequences in the sample specify the same CDR3. This rearrangement joins TRBV4-2 to TRBJ1-5; 8 positions agree with TRBD1. With V trimmed by 3 bases and J by 0 bases, 1 base remained unmatched. Looked up from germline, CDR1 is LGHNA and CDR2 is YNFKEQ. The CDR3 has 15 residues. The CDR3 DNA is TGTGCCAGCAGCCAGGACAGGGATAGCAATCAGCCCCAGCATTTT. Residues: CASSQDRDSNQPQHF.

The rearrangement joins TRBV9 to TRBJ2-3; maybe TRBD1 (6 bases). CDR1 SGDLS and CDR2 YYNGEE come from the germline V gene. Deletions cut 2 bases from V and 2 bases from J, with 15 bases between. The CDR3 spans 16 residues. CDR3 in amino acids: CASSVAPGHHTDTQYF. The CDR3 DNA follows: TGTGCCAGCAGCGTCGCCCCGGGACACCACACAGATACGCAGTATTTT.

V gene TRBV9 combines with J gene TRBJ2-2; 10 bases match TRBD2. From germline, CDR1 is SGDLS and CDR2 YYNGEE. After removal of 2 bases from V and 2 bases from J, the junction contained 9 bases not matched to a gene. The CDR3 consists of 18 residues. The CDR3 bases are TGTGCCAGCAGCGTTCTTGGACTAGCGGACACCAACACCGGGGAGCTGTTTTTT. Residues: CASSVLGLADTNTGELFF.

The rearrangement joins TRBV10-3 to TRBJ2-7; a possible D gene is TRBD2 (7 bases). The CDR3 runs to 15 residues. Trimming left V 2 bases short and J 0 bases short, with 11 bases between. Germline V gene sequence: CDR1 ENHRY, CDR2 SYGVKD. The CDR3 loop reads CAISEKGEGSYEQYF. In DNA, the CDR3 is TGTGCCATCAGTGAGAAGGGGGAGGGCTCCTACGAGCAGTACTTC.

The chain couples TRBV15 to TRBJ2-1; 8 nucleotides match TRBD2. The germline CDR1 and CDR2 sequences are LNHNV and YYDKDF (reference sequence). V lost 4 bases to trimming and J lost 6 bases; unmatched junction nucleotides: 5. CDR3 length: 14 residues. The CDR3 DNA sequence: TGTGCCACCAGCAAAGCGGGAGTCCCCAATGAGCAGTTCTTC. Its protein is CATSKAGVPNEQFF.

This chain links TRBV5-1 with TRBJ2-1; TRBD2 is a possible D gene (6 bases). Trimming shortened V by 1 base and J by 7 bases, and 15 bases separated the two germline ends. The CDR3 consists of 15 residues. Germline assignment: CDR1 SGHRS and CDR2 YFSETQ. CDR3 protein: CASSLSVGAGNEQFF. As DNA, the CDR3 is TGCGCCAGCAGCTTGTCGGTGGGTGCGGGAAATGAGCAGTTCTTC.

The V call is TRBV7-2, the J call TRBJ2-5; D remains ambiguous. Trimming left V 2 bases short and J 2 bases short, with 6 bases between. The CDR3 covers 13 residues. Germline CDR1 SGHTA, CDR2 FQGNSA. Here the CDR3 DNA reads TGTGCCAGCAGCTTATTGCATCAAGAGACCCAGTACTTC. Its protein product is CASSLLHQETQYF.

This clone has more than one count but fewer than ten. This chain links TRBV10-3 with TRBJ1-2; weak D call: TRBD1 (6 bases). The CDR3 covers 13 residues. CDR1 ENHRY and CDR2 SYGVKD come from the germline V gene. Trimming took off 10 bases at V and 0 bases at J, with 12 bases between the two ends. The CDR3 DNA is TGTGCCACCGGGACAAAAGCTAACTATGGCTACACCTTC. Translation: CATGTKANYGYTF.

This clone showed up just a few times. CDR3 bases: TGTGCCAGCAGCCGGGGGAAGGAGGGCTACGAGCAGTACTTC. This translates into CASSRGKEGYEQYF. The chain joins TRBV6-6 to TRBJ2-7; D perhaps matches TRBD2 (6 bases). CDR3 length: 14 residues. Germline assignment: CDR1 MNHNY and CDR2 SVGAGI (reference sequence). With 6 bases removed from V and 3 bases from J, the gap between germline ends came to 15 bases.

Notes on this clone: Other DNA sequences in this specimen translate into the identical CDR3. J is TRBJ2-5 and V is TRBV2; D is unclear. Germline assignment: CDR1 SNHLY and CDR2 FYNNEI. This CDR3 has 12 residues. V lost 0 bases and J lost 4, with 3 bases in between. In nucleotides, the CDR3 is TGTGCCAGCAGTGAAGCGCGAGAGACCCAGTACTTC. Translation gives CASSEARETQYF.

This clone was seen a handful of times. The chain recombines TRBV28 with TRBJ2-7, with 14 bases that match TRBD2. The CDR3 has 16 residues. V shed 7 bases, J shed 0 bases, and the junction held 5 bases outside the gene matches. Per the germline V gene, CDR1 is MDHEN and CDR2 is SYDVKM. CDR3 DNA sequence: TGTGCCAGCAAAGGGACTAGCGGGAGACACTCCTACGAGCAGTACTTC. Amino acids: CASKGTSGRHSYEQYF.

CDR3 bases: TGTGCCAGCAGCTTACGGGGGATGAACACTGAAGCTTTCTTT. This codes for CASSLRGMNTEAFF. The J gene is TRBJ1-1, the V gene TRBV5-4, with TRBD1 as a possible D gene (5 bases). Trimming stripped 2 bases from V and 0 bases from J, with 8 bases between. In germline, CDR1 is SGHNT, CDR2 YYREEE (reference sequence). The CDR3 length is 14 residues.

The V and J genes are TRBV6-1 and TRBJ2-4, with D possibly being TRBD1 (6 bases). Trimming shortened V by 5 bases and J by 6 bases, and 11 bases separated the two germline ends. The CDR3 has 13 residues. Germline V CDR1 and CDR2: MNHNS, SASEGT. CDR3 in DNA: TGTGCCAGCAGTCGCAGGGGATCAAACATTCAGTACTTC. Amino acid sequence: CASSRRGSNIQYF.

This clone was seen only a few times. The chain carries TRBV4-2 and TRBJ1-5; 10 nucleotides align to TRBD1. After removal of 4 bases from V and 2 bases from J, the junction contained 2 bases not matched to a gene. In germline, CDR1 is LGHNA, CDR2 YNFKEQ. The CDR3 consists of 15 residues. This chain's CDR3 is CASSRGTGGNQPQHF. The CDR3 nucleotides read TGTGCCAGCAGCCGAGGGACAGGGGGCAATCAGCCCCAGCATTTT.

The chain employs TRBV4-3 and TRBJ2-2, with TRBD1 as a possible D gene (6 bases). The V gene lost 3 bases and the J gene lost 1 base, with 12 bases spanning the gap. CDR3 length equals 16 residues. The V gene's germline CDR1 is LGHNA and CDR2 YSLEER. The CDR3 region has the DNA TGCGCCAGCAGCCAGGACAGCTACGGGAACACCGGGGAGCTGTTTTTT. Amino acids: CASSQDSYGNTGELFF.

This clone has a handful of counts. The chain is built from TRBV9 and TRBJ2-5; tentative D call: TRBD1 (5 bases). Germline CDR1 SGDLS, CDR2 YYNGEE. V was trimmed by 4 bases and J by 3 bases, leaving 19 bases between them. This CDR3 has 16 residues. CDR3: CASSSRMSGAKETQYF. CDR3 sequence (DNA): TGTGCCAGCAGCTCAAGGATGAGTGGGGCCAAAGAGACCCAGTACTTC. The whole variable domain, filled in from reference TRBV9 and TRBJ2-5, reads DSGVTQTPKHLITATGQRVTLRCSPRSGDLSVYWYQQSLDQGLQFLIQYYNGEERAKGNILERFSAQQFPDLHSELNLSSLELGDSALYFCASSSRMSGAKETQYFGPGTRLLVL.

There are a few counts of this clone. The chain uses TRBV4-2 and TRBJ2-5; D call uncertain. The end of the DNA aligns better with TRBJ2-7, so the J call may be wrong. The germline CDR1 and CDR2 sequences are LGHNA and YNFKEQ. The CDR3 extends over 13 amino acids. Written as DNA, the CDR3 is TGTGCCAGCAGCCAAGATCTGACTTACGAGCAGTACTTC. As protein: CASSQDLTYEQYF.

This chain links TRBV5-1 with TRBJ2-7, with 8 bases fitting TRBD2. V lost 4 bases, J lost 6 bases, and 9 bases stayed unmatched. Germline V gene lookup returns CDR1 SGHRS and CDR2 YFSETQ. CDR3 length: 14 amino acids. The CDR3 spells CASSPGLVVREQYF. The CDR3 DNA follows: TGCGCCAGCAGCCCGGGACTAGTTGTGCGCGAGCAGTACTTC.

The J gene is TRBJ1-4, the V gene TRBV7-6; maybe TRBD1 (5 bases). Germline values: CDR1 SGHVS, CDR2 FNYEAQ. The V gene lost 0 bases and the J gene lost 7 bases, with 24 bases spanning the gap. The CDR3 runs 19 residues. CDR3 sequence (DNA): TGTGCCAGCAGCTTAGCGCGCTGGGGCGGGGATCGCCGCCGTGAAAAACTGTTTTTT. This codes for CASSLARWGGDRRREKLFF.

This clone has a handful of counts. The rearrangement joins TRBV6-5 to TRBJ1-1; D gene uncertain. Germline CDR1 is MNHEY and CDR2 is SVGAGI. V lost 6 bases, J lost 4 bases, and 12 bases lay in between. The CDR3 is 13 residues long. CDR3 bases: TGTGCCAGCAGCATAGAGATAGGCACTGAAGCTTTCTTT. Translated, it gives CASSIEIGTEAFF.

This clone appeared a few times. The genes are TRBV29-1 and TRBJ2-3; tentatively, D is TRBD2 (5 bases). CDR1 is SQVTM and CDR2 is ANQGSEA in the germline V gene. V gave up 5 bases and J gave up 6 bases, with 15 bases separating them. This CDR3 region has 13 residues. The CDR3 DNA follows: TGCAGCGTTAAACTAGTCCTCGGTGATACGCAGTATTTT. Amino acids: CSVKLVLGDTQYF.

This clone was counted a few times. The gene calls are TRBV19 and TRBJ2-5; TRBD2 is a possible D gene (6 bases). The CDR3 spans 14 residues. V gave up 6 bases and J gave up 5 bases, with 16 bases separating them. Germline V CDR1 and CDR2: LNHDA, SQIVND (reference sequence). CDR3 DNA: TGTGCCAGTAGCATCCTTTTCGGAGGGGAGACCCAGTACTTC. Translated, it gives CASSILFGGETQYF.

This clone was observed a few times. This chain joins TRBV11-2 and TRBJ2-7; the D call may be TRBD1 or TRBD2 (5 bases each). V lost 4 bases and J 1 base, leaving 14 bases between the germline ends. This CDR3 spans 15 amino acids. Germline-derived CDR1 and CDR2 are SGHAT and FQNNGV. The CDR3 DNA follows: TGTGCCAGCAGCTCGGGACCGTTAGGTTCCTACGAGCAGTACTTC. Protein product: CASSSGPLGSYEQYF.

This clone was observed a few times. The chain combines TRBV7-2 with TRBJ2-4; a weak D match, TRBD1 (6 bases). CDR1 and CDR2 from the germline V gene are SGHTA and FQGNSA. Trimming removed 4 bases from V and 0 bases from J, with 13 bases in between. This CDR3 region has 16 residues. The CDR3 DNA is TGTGCCAGCAGCTCACAGGGTGCTCTAGCCAAAAACATTCAGTACTTC. Its protein product is CASSSQGALAKNIQYF.